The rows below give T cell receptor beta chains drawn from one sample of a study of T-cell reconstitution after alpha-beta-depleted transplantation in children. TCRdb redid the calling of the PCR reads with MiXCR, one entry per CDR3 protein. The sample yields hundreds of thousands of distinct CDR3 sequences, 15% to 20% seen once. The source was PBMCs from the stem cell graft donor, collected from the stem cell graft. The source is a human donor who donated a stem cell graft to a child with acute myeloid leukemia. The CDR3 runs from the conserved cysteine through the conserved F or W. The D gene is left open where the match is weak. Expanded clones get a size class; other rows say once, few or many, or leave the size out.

CASSLKTGLNEKLFF	TGTGCCAGCAGCCTAAAGACGGGGCTTAATGAAAAACTGTTTTTT	NA	TRBV7-9	TRBJ1-4	NA
CASSQVVSGDTEAFF	TGTGCCAGCAGCCAAGTGGTCTCGGGGGACACTGAAGCTTTCTTT	NA	TRBV4-2	TRBJ1-1	NA
CASSLWGGSEAFF	TGTGCCAGCAGCTTGTGGGGGGGAAGTGAAGCTTTCTTT	NA	TRBV5-6	TRBJ1-1	many
CATSNRNQPQHF	TGTGCCACCAGCAACAGAAATCAGCCCCAGCATTTT	NA	TRBV15	TRBJ1-5	NA
CSARGTGEPTDTQYF	TGCAGTGCTAGAGGGACAGGGGAGCCCACAGATACGCAGTATTTT	TRBD1	TRBV20-1	TRBJ2-3	many
CASSSGAQSSHF	TGTGCCAGCAGTTCAGGGGCCCAATCATCGCATTTT	NA	TRBV12-3/TRBV12-4	TRBJ1-5	NA
CSAIPGTSLEAFF	TGCAGTGCTATCCCCGGGACATCGCTCGAAGCTTTCTTT	NA	TRBV20-1	TRBJ1-1	many
CASSVGLAGRYNEQFF	TGTGCCAGCAGTGTAGGACTAGCGGGGCGATACAATGAGCAGTTCTTC	TRBD2	TRBV6-1	TRBJ2-1	NA
CASSRRGGTADTQYF	TGTGCCAGCTCCAGGAGAGGGGGGACGGCAGATACGCAGTATTTT	NA	TRBV7-6	TRBJ2-3	many
CASDDRYYNEQFF	TGTGCCAGCGACGACAGATACTACAATGAGCAGTTCTTC	NA	TRBV7-9	TRBJ2-1	many
CAISPRANYGYTF	TGTGCCATCAGTCCCAGGGCTAACTATGGCTACACCTTC	NA	TRBV10-3	TRBJ1-2	many
CASSFETEVNSPLHF	TGTGCCAGCAGTTTTGAGACCGAAGTCAATTCACCCCTCCACTTT	NA	TRBV6-5	TRBJ1-6	few
CSAPPTGQGISGANVLTF	TGCAGTGCCCCGCCCACGGGCCAGGGTATCTCTGGGGCCAACGTCCTGACTTTC	NA	TRBV20-1	TRBJ2-6	NA
CASTVGLLETQYF	TGTGCCAGCACCGTGGGACTATTGGAGACCCAGTACTTC	TRBD2	TRBV12-3/TRBV12-4	TRBJ2-5	many
CASRQGREPLHF	TGTGCCAGCAGACAGGGGCGGGAACCCCTCCACTTT	TRBD1	TRBV5-4	TRBJ1-6	many
CASSSQGYYNEQFF	TGTGCCAGCAGCTCCCAGGGCTACTACAATGAGCAGTTCTTC	NA	TRBV5-4	TRBJ2-1	many